A single sample is the source of the 31 T cell receptor beta chains below, sequenced in a study of blood T cell repertoires in COVID-19. The assay was immunoSEQ multiplex PCR, and TCRdb's table has in-frame clones only and misses some. This table holds 200,000 to 250,000 clones, 70% to 90% found once. The sample was peripheral blood. Receptor source: a middle-aged man with acute or convalescent COVID-19.

This clone has more than one count but fewer than ten. The J gene is TRBJ1-2, the V gene TRBV19; the D gene is possibly TRBD1 (5 bases). V dropped 10 bases and J dropped 1 base, with 19 bases sitting between them. The CDR3 consists of 15 residues. Germline V lookup: CDR1 LNHDA, CDR2 SQIVND (reference sequence). The DNA of the CDR3 is TGTGCCACTTCCTGGCGGGGGGTTGGTAACTATGGCTACACCTTC. Translating gives CATSWRGVGNYGYTF.

This chain joins TRBV5-1 and TRBJ1-3, with D uncertain. The CDR3 runs to 16 residues. Germline CDR1 SGHRS, CDR2 YFSETQ. Deletions cut 4 bases from V and 0 bases from J, with 14 bases between. Here the CDR3 reads CASSPDVGGSGNTIYF. The CDR3, as DNA: TGCGCCAGCAGCCCAGATGTGGGAGGCTCTGGAAACACCATATATTTT.

For the CDR3, the DNA is TGTGCCACCAGCAGAGATTTAGGGGGGGGCCTAGCTGGTGAGCAGTTCTTC. Translating it yields CATSRDLGGGLAGEQFF. V usage is TRBV15 and J usage is TRBJ2-1; the D gene is possibly TRBD2 (7 bases). Trimming pared 0 bases from V and 9 bases from J, leaving 21 bases between. This CDR3 contains 17 residues. The germline gives CDR1 LNHNV, CDR2 YYDKDF (reference sequence). Full variable domain (rest looked up from reference TRBV15 and TRBJ2-1): DAMVIQNPRYQVTQFGKPVTLSCSQTLNHNVMYWYQQKSSQAPKLLFHYYDKDFNNEADTPDNFQSRRPNTSFCFLDIRSPGLGDTAMYLCATSRDLGGGLAGEQFFGPGTRLTVL.

This chain links TRBV6-1 with TRBJ2-3; D might be TRBD2 (6 bases). Trimming left V 2 bases short and J 0 bases short, with 9 bases between. There are 15 residues in the CDR3. Germline lookup yields CDR1 MNHNS and CDR2 SASEGT. CDR3 coding DNA: TGTGCCAGCAGTGAAATAGCGGCAAGCACAGATACGCAGTATTTT. Protein sequence: CASSEIAASTDTQYF.

The V call is TRBV5-1, the J call TRBJ1-5; no definite D call. The germline gives CDR1 SGHRS, CDR2 YFSETQ. This CDR3 has 14 amino acids. V was pared by 0 bases and J by 0 bases, with 4 bases between. The CDR3 DNA sequence: TGCGCCAGCAGCTTGGACAATAGCAATCAGCCCCAGCATTTT. It is translated as CASSLDNSNQPQHF.

This chain uses TRBV18 with TRBJ2-7; 7 bases match TRBD2. Trimming cost V 4 bases and J 6 bases; bases outside gene matches: 12. The CDR3 covers 15 residues. The V gene's germline CDR1 is KGHSH and CDR2 LQKENI. CDR3 nucleotides: TGTGCCAGCTCACGCCTTGGGGGGGGAGACCTCGAGCAGTACTTC. Amino acids: CASSRLGGGDLEQYF.

Notes on this clone: This sample includes further DNA sequences coding for the same CDR3. This sequence joins TRBV5-4 and TRBJ2-7; D may be TRBD1 (5 bases). The CDR3 length is 13 residues. CDR1 SGHNT and CDR2 YYREEE come from the germline V gene (reference sequence). Between the trimmed V and J ends, which lost 0 bases and 2 bases, there was a span of 6 bases. DNA for the CDR3: TGTGCCAGCAGCTTGGCAGGGACCTACGAGCAGTACTTC. It specifies CASSLAGTYEQYF.

This chain connects TRBV2 to TRBJ1-2; D might be TRBD1 (5 bases). The CDR3 is 15 residues long. Trimming cost V 7 bases and J 8 bases, with 23 bases left between them. The germline V gene has CDR1 SNHLY and CDR2 FYNNEI. Here the CDR3 DNA reads TGTGCCAGCACCCCAGGCTGGGGGGTCGCTGACGGCTACACCTTC. This translates into CASTPGWGVADGYTF. The full variable domain, its missing parts supplied by reference TRBV2 and TRBJ1-2, is EPEVTQTPSHQVTQMGQEVILRCVPISNHLYFYWYRQILGQKVEFLVSFYNNEISEKSEIFDDQFSVERPDGSNFTLKIRSTKLEDSAMYFCASTPGWGVADGYTFGSGTRLTVV.

The chain is built from TRBV6-6 and TRBJ2-3; possible D gene TRBD2, 6 bases. V gave up 5 bases and J gave up 4 bases, with 13 bases separating them. Germline-derived CDR1 and CDR2 are MNHNY and SVGAGI (reference sequence). The CDR3 has 14 residues. CDR3 loop: CASSNGGPPDTQYF. The CDR3, as DNA: TGTGCCAGCAGTAACGGGGGTCCTCCAGATACGCAGTATTTT.

The rearrangement joins TRBV6-5 to TRBJ1-5; 7 bases are shared with TRBD1. The CDR3 has 13 residues. Trimming took 6 bases from V and 7 from J; bases not matched to a gene: 6. From germline, CDR1 is MNHEY and CDR2 SVGAGI. The CDR3 DNA follows: TGTGCCAGCAGACCAGGGGGTGGACAGCCCCAGCATTTT. Its translation: CASRPGGGQPQHF.

This sequence joins TRBV19 and TRBJ1-6, with D perhaps matching TRBD1 (5 bases). Looked up from germline, CDR1 is LNHDA and CDR2 is SQIVND (reference sequence). The CDR3 is 19 residues long. Deletions cut 6 bases from V and 7 bases from J, with 28 bases between. The CDR3 spells CASSPWGPAARVGNSPLHF. The CDR3 region has the DNA TGTGCCAGTAGCCCTTGGGGCCCTGCGGCGAGAGTAGGGAATTCACCCCTCCACTTT.

The V call is TRBV6-6, the J call TRBJ1-6; 8 nucleotides align to TRBD1. Germline V gene data show CDR1 as MNHNY and CDR2 as SVGAGI (reference sequence). CDR3 size: 17 residues. J was trimmed by 0 bases and V by 5 bases; bases with no gene match: 6. CDR3 in DNA: TGTGCCAGCAGTCGCGCAGGGGGCGCCTCCTATAATTCACCCCTCCACTTT. Protein product: CASSRAGGASYNSPLHF.

The J gene is TRBJ2-3, the V gene TRBV5-1; TRBD1 aligns across 9 bases. Germline trimming cut 4 bases from V and 4 bases from J; bases unmatched to any gene: 7. The CDR3 covers 15 residues. Germline V gene data show CDR1 as SGHRS and CDR2 as YFSETQ. CDR3 residues: CASSVLGQGPDTQYF. CDR3 bases: TGCGCCAGCAGCGTCTTGGGACAGGGCCCAGATACGCAGTATTTT.

The chain has TRBV20-1 and TRBJ1-6; unclear D gene. This CDR3 is 13 amino acids long. Per germline, CDR1 DFQATT and CDR2 SNEGSKA (reference sequence). V was cut by 5 bases and J by 7 bases, with 12 bases left in between. In DNA, the CDR3 is TGCAGTGCTGGTGATCGGTACAATTCACCCCTCCACTTT. Translating gives CSAGDRYNSPLHF.

The chain carries TRBV5-4 and TRBJ2-1, with 8 positions matching TRBD1. J lost 4 bases, V lost 4 bases, and 7 bases had no gene match. Germline values: CDR1 SGHNT, CDR2 YYREEE (reference sequence). CDR3 length: 15 residues. The DNA for the CDR3 is TGTGCCAGCAGCGAAACAGGGGGAGGTTACAATGAGCAGTTCTTC. It translates to CASSETGGGYNEQFF.

V and J are TRBV7-2 and TRBJ2-1; 8 bases agree with TRBD1. Per germline, CDR1 SGHTA and CDR2 FQGNSA. This CDR3 region has 16 residues. Trimming cost V 4 bases and J 4 bases; bases outside gene matches: 9. CDR3 coding DNA: TGTGCCAGCAGCTCAGGGGGCGGGGACCATTACAATGAGCAGTTCTTC. Translating gives CASSSGGGDHYNEQFF.

The chain employs TRBV9 and TRBJ1-1, with D unresolved. Between the trimmed V and J ends, which lost 7 bases and 5 bases, there was a span of 15 bases. The CDR3 has 13 amino acids. CDR1 and CDR2 from the germline V gene are SGDLS and YYNGEE. CDR3 DNA: TGTGCCAGCGGGTTAGGAGGGCAAACTGAAGCTTTCTTT. This translates into CASGLGGQTEAFF.

The chain combines TRBV7-9 with TRBJ2-7, with 7 bases identical to TRBD2. Germline CDR1 and CDR2: SEHNR and FQNEAQ (reference sequence). J lost 6 bases, V lost 5 bases, and 16 bases had no gene match. This CDR3 has 16 residues. The CDR3 sequence is CASSTPGVTSTSEQYF. In DNA form, the CDR3 reads TGTGCCAGCAGCACCCCGGGTGTGACTAGCACGTCCGAGCAGTACTTC. Complete variable domain (other parts from reference TRBV7-9 and TRBJ2-7): DTGVSQNPRHKITKRGQNVTFRCDPISEHNRLYWYRQTLGQGPEFLTYFQNEAQLEKSRLLSDRFSAERPKGSFSTLEIQRTEQGDSAMYLCASSTPGVTSTSEQYFGPGTRLTVT.

The V and J genes are TRBV5-1 and TRBJ1-6, with 7 bases matching TRBD1. This CDR3 is 14 amino acids long. Germline V gene lookup returns CDR1 SGHRS and CDR2 YFSETQ. V was clipped by 0 bases and J by 13 bases; unmatched bases: 7. The CDR3 is CASSLVTGNPPLHF. The CDR3 DNA reads TGCGCCAGCAGCTTGGTGACAGGGAATCCCCCCCTCCACTTT.

V gene TRBV7-2 combines with J gene TRBJ2-5, with 16 positions matching TRBD2. CDR1 is SGHTA, CDR2 FQGNSA, per germline. V lost 5 bases and J lost 4; bases outside the gene matches: 4. The CDR3 runs 16 residues. Here the CDR3 reads CASSGTSGGAPETQYF. The DNA for the CDR3 is TGTGCCAGCAGCGGGACTAGCGGGGGGGCTCCAGAGACCCAGTACTTC.

V is TRBV5-1 and J is TRBJ1-1; TRBD1 agrees at 7 bases. Germline V CDR1 and CDR2: SGHRS, YFSETQ. The CDR3 is made up of 15 amino acids. Germline trimming cut 1 base from V and 0 bases from J; bases unmatched to any gene: 3. CDR3 DNA: TGCGCCAGCAGCTTGTGGGGACAGTTGAACACTGAAGCTTTCTTT. Translated, it gives CASSLWGQLNTEAFF.

This chain connects TRBV12-3 or TRBV12-4 to TRBJ1-1; D gene unclear. Trimming removed 5 bases from V and 2 bases from J, with 9 bases in between. The CDR3 has 13 amino acids. CDR3 DNA: TGTGCCAGCAGTGGCGGCTTTAACACTGAAGCTTTCTTT. This codes for CASSGGFNTEAFF.

This chain uses TRBV6-5 with TRBJ2-7; 7 nucleotides align to TRBD2. The CDR3 contains 14 residues. V was clipped by 6 bases and J by 2 bases; unmatched bases: 7. Germline CDR1 reads MNHEY; CDR2 reads SVGAGI. This CDR3 reads CASSSAGLTYEQYF. The CDR3 bases are TGTGCCAGCAGCTCGGCGGGACTAACCTACGAGCAGTACTTC.

The J gene is TRBJ2-7, the V gene TRBV5-5, with TRBD2 matching 10 bases. The CDR3 extends over 16 amino acids. With V trimmed by 3 bases and J by 6 bases, 12 bases remained unmatched. Germline CDR1 and CDR2: SGHKS and YYEKEE (reference sequence). The chain's CDR3 is CASSSPTSGVRGEQYF. The CDR3 bases are TGTGCCAGCAGCTCGCCAACTAGCGGGGTAAGAGGCGAGCAGTACTTC.

This clone appeared a single time. The J gene is TRBJ2-5, the V gene TRBV25-1; D possibly corresponds to TRBD2 (5 bases). The CDR3 sequence is 14 residues long. Germline lookup yields CDR1 MGHDK and CDR2 SYGVNS. V lost 3 bases to trimming and J lost 5 bases, with 13 bases between them. The CDR3 sequence: CASSETQPGETQYF. CDR3 nucleotide sequence: TGTGCCAGCAGTGAGACTCAACCGGGGGAGACCCAGTACTTC.

The chain joins TRBV7-9 to TRBJ1-2, with a weak D call TRBD1 (6 bases). With 6 bases removed from V and 4 bases from J, the gap between germline ends came to 18 bases. The germline V gene has CDR1 SEHNR and CDR2 FQNEAQ (reference sequence). CDR3 size: 15 residues. The CDR3 sequence: CASSEKMDRLYGYTF. In DNA, the CDR3 is TGTGCCAGCAGTGAGAAGATGGACAGACTCTATGGCTACACCTTC. The variable domain in full, with the rest retrieved from reference TRBV7-9 and TRBJ1-2, is DTGVSQNPRHKITKRGQNVTFRCDPISEHNRLYWYRQTLGQGPEFLTYFQNEAQLEKSRLLSDRFSAERPKGSFSTLEIQRTEQGDSAMYLCASSEKMDRLYGYTFGSGTRLTVV.

The chain joins TRBV5-1 to TRBJ1-5; 9 bases agree with TRBD1. The CDR3 is made up of 14 amino acids. The ends lost 2 bases at V and 5 bases at J; junction bases unmatched: 2. Germline V gene lookup returns CDR1 SGHRS and CDR2 YFSETQ. Here the CDR3 reads CASSLQGADQPQHF. CDR3 nucleotides: TGCGCCAGCAGCTTACAGGGGGCGGATCAGCCCCAGCATTTT.

The chain's CDR3 is CASSSTGTLTSPSTDTQYF. CDR3 in DNA: TGTGCCAGCAGCTCGACCGGGACTCTCACCTCCCCTAGCACAGATACGCAGTATTTT. This chain joins TRBV5-5 and TRBJ2-3, with D tentatively TRBD2 (6 bases). Trimming removed 3 bases at V and 0 bases at J, with 23 bases between. The CDR3 contains 19 residues. The germline CDR1 and CDR2 sequences are SGHKS and YYEKEE (reference sequence).

This rearrangement joins TRBV29-1 to TRBJ2-1; D unresolved. The CDR3 contains 13 residues. V was shortened by 7 bases and J by 7 bases, with 17 bases between the two germline ends. CDR1 SQVTM and CDR2 ANQGSEA come from the germline V gene. The CDR3 sequence is CSARWAAKNEQFF. Written as DNA, the CDR3 is TGCAGCGCGCGGTGGGCAGCCAAGAATGAGCAGTTCTTC.

The chain has TRBV5-6 and TRBJ1-6; D is perhaps TRBD1 (6 bases). Germline assignment: CDR1 SGHDT and CDR2 YYEEEE. This CDR3 has 14 residues. V lost 4 bases and J lost 7, with 12 bases in between. This CDR3 reads CASSPDSWNSPLHF. The CDR3 nucleotides read TGTGCCAGCAGCCCGGACAGTTGGAATTCACCCCTCCACTTT.

The chain employs TRBV5-1 and TRBJ1-2; D unresolved. Germline V gene lookup returns CDR1 SGHRS and CDR2 YFSETQ. V lost 2 bases, J lost 5 bases, and 10 bases lay in between. CDR3 length equals 13 residues. The CDR3 sequence: CASSLLLLYGYTF. CDR3 nucleotide sequence: TGCGCCAGCAGCTTACTGCTGCTATATGGCTACACCTTC.